This T cell receptor (beta chain) comes out of a study of T cell changes during pregnancy in multiple sclerosis. Only in-frame clones appear in the TCRdb table, and some are missing; sequencing was by immunoSEQ multiplex PCR. The sample shows about 35,000 clones, around 90% of them seen only once. The germline V gene encodes CDR1 SEHNR and CDR2 FQNEAQ (reference sequence). V dropped 5 bases and J dropped 3; count of bases not matched to a gene: 7. The CDR3 spans 15 residues. The J gene is TRBJ2-3, the V gene TRBV7-9; TRBD1 aligns across 8 bases. The sequence was obtained from a female donor in good health, enrolled as a control in a pregnancy study. This material consisted of CD4+ T cells from peripheral blood mononuclear cells, taken after pregnancy. CDR3 in DNA: TGTGCCAGCAGCACGGACAGGGTCCATACAGATACGCAGTATTTT. Translation: CASSTDRVHTDTQYF.